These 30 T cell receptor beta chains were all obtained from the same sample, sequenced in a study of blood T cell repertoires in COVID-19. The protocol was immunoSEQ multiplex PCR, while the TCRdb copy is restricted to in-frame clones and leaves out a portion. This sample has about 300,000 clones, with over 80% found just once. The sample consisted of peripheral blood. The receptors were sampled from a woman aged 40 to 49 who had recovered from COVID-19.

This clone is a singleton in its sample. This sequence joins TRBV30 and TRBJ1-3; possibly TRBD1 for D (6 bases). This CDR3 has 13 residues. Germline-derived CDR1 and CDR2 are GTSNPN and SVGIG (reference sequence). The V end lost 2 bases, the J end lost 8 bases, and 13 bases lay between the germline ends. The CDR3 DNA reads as TGTGCCTGGAGTCCGCGGGGGGGGCACACCATATATTTT. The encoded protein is CAWSPRGGHTIYF.

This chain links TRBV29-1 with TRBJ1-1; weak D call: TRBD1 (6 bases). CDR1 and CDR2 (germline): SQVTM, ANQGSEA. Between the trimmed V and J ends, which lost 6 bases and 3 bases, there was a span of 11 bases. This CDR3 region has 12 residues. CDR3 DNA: TGCAGCGTGCCGGGACATTACACTGAAGCTTTCTTT. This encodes CSVPGHYTEAFF.

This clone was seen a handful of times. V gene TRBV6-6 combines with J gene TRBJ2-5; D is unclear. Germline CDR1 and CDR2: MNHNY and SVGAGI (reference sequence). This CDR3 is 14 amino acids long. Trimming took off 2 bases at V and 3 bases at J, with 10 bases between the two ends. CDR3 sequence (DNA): TGTGCCAGCAGTTACAATCGGGTAGAAGAGACCCAGTACTTC. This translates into CASSYNRVEETQYF.

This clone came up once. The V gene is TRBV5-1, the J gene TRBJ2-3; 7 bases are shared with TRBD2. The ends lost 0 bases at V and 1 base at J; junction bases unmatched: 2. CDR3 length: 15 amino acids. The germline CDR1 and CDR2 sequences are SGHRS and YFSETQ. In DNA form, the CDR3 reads TGCGCCAGCAGCTTGGCGACTAGCCGCACAGATACGCAGTATTTT. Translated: CASSLATSRTDTQYF.

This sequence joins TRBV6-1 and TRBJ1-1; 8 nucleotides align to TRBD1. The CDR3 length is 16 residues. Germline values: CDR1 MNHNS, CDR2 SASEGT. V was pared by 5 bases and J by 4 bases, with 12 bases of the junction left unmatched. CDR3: CASSQGQGGWATEAFF. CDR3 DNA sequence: TGTGCCAGCAGTCAAGGACAGGGCGGTTGGGCCACTGAAGCTTTCTTT.

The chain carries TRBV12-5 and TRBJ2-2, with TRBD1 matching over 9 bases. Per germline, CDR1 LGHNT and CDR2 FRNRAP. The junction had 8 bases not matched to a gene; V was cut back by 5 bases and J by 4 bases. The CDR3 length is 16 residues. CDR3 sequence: CASGPRDREGTGELFF. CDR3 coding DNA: TGTGCTAGTGGTCCCCGGGACAGGGAAGGCACCGGGGAGCTGTTTTTT.

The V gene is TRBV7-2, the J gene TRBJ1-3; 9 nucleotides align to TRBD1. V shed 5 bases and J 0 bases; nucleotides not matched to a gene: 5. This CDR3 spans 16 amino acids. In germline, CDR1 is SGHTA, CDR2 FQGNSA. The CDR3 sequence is CASSRDRAFSGNTIYF. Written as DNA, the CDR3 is TGTGCCAGCAGCCGGGACAGGGCCTTCTCTGGAAACACCATATATTTT.

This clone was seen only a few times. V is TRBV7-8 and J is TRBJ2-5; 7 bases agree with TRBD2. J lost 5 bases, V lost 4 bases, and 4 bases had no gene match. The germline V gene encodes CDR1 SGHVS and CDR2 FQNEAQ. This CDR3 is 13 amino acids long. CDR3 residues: CASSSGLVETQYF. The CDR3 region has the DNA TGTGCCAGCAGCTCCGGACTAGTGGAGACCCAGTACTTC.

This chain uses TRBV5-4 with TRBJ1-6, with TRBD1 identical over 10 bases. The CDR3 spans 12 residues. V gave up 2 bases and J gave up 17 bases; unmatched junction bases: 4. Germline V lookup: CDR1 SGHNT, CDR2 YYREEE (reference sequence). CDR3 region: CASSFPGQGIHF. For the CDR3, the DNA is TGTGCCAGCAGCTTCCCGGGACAGGGGATCCACTTT.

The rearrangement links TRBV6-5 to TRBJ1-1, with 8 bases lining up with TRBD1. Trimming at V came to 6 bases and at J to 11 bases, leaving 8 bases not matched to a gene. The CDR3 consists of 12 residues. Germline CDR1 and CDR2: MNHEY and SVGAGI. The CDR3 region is CASSRQGAGAFF. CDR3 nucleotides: TGTGCCAGCAGCCGCCAGGGGGCTGGGGCTTTCTTT.

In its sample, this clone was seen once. CDR3 amino acids: CASSEGLYSNQPQHF. The CDR3 DNA reads TGTGCCAGCAGCGAAGGACTCTATAGCAATCAGCCCCAGCATTTT. The V gene is TRBV5-6, the J gene TRBJ1-5; D not resolved. CDR3 size: 15 residues. CDR1 and CDR2 from the germline V gene are SGHDT and YYEEEE. Trimming took 4 bases from V and 0 from J, leaving 11 bases between them.

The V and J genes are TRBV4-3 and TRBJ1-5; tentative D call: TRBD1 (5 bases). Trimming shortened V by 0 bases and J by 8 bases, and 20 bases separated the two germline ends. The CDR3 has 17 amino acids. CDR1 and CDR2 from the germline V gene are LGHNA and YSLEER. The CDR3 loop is CASSQDVRGYLPEPQHF. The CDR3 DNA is TGCGCCAGCAGCCAAGATGTTAGGGGTTACCTCCCCGAGCCCCAGCATTTT.

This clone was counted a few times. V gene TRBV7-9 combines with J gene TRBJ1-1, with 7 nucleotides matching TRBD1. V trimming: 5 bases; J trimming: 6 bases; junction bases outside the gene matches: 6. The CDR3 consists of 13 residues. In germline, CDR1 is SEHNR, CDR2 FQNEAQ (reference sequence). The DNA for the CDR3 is TGTGCCAGCAGCCCTCAGGGGGAAGCTGAAGCTTTCTTT. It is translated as CASSPQGEAEAFF. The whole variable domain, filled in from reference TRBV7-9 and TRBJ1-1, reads DTGVSQNPRHKITKRGQNVTFRCDPISEHNRLYWYRQTLGQGPEFLTYFQNEAQLEKSRLLSDRFSAERPKGSFSTLEIQRTEQGDSAMYLCASSPQGEAEAFFGQGTRLTVV.

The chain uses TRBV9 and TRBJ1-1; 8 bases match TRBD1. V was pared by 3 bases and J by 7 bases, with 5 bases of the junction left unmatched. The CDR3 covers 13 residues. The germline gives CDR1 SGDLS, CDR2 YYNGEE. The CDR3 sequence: CASSADRGGEAFF. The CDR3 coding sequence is TGTGCCAGCAGCGCTGACAGGGGCGGTGAAGCTTTCTTT.

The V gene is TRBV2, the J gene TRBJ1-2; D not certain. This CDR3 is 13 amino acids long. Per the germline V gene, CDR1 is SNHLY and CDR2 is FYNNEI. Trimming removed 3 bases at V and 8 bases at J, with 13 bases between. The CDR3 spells CASSDPSSRGYTF. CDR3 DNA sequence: TGTGCCAGCAGTGACCCCTCGTCTAGAGGCTACACCTTC. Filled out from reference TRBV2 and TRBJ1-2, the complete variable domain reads EPEVTQTPSHQVTQMGQEVILRCVPISNHLYFYWYRQILGQKVEFLVSFYNNEISEKSEIFDDQFSVERPDGSNFTLKIRSTKLEDSAMYFCASSDPSSRGYTFGSGTRLTVV.

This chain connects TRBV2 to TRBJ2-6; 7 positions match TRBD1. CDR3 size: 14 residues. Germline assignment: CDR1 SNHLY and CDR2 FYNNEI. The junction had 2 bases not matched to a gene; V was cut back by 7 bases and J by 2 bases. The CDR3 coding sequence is TGTGCCAGCAATCAGGGGGCTGGGGCCAACGTCCTGACTTTC. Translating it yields CASNQGAGANVLTF.

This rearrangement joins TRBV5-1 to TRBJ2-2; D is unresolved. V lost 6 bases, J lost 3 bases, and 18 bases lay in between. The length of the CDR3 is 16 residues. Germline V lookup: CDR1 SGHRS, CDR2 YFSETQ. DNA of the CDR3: TGCGCCAGCAAGGATCAGACATCTCGCTACACCGGGGAGCTGTTTTTT. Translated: CASKDQTSRYTGELFF.

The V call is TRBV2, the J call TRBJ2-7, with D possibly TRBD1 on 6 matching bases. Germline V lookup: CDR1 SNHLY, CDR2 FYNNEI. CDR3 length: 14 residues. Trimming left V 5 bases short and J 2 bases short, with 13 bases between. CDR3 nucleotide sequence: TGTGCCAGCAGTCCAGGGGATTGGGCCTACGAGCAGTACTTC. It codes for CASSPGDWAYEQYF. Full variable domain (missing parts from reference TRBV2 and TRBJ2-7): EPEVTQTPSHQVTQMGQEVILRCVPISNHLYFYWYRQILGQKVEFLVSFYNNEISEKSEIFDDQFSVERPDGSNFTLKIRSTKLEDSAMYFCASSPGDWAYEQYFGPGTRLTVT.

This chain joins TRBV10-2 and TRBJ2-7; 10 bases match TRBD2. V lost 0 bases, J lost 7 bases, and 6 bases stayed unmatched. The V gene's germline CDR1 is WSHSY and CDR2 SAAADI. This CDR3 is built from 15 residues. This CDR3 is CASSESTSGPTEQYF. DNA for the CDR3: TGCGCCAGCAGTGAGTCGACTAGCGGGCCTACGGAGCAGTACTTC.

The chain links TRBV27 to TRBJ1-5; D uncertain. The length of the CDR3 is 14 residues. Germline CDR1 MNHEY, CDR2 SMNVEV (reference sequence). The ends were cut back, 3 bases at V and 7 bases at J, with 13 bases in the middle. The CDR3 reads CASSFGGNWQPQHF. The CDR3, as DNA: TGTGCCAGCAGTTTCGGAGGGAACTGGCAGCCCCAGCATTTT.

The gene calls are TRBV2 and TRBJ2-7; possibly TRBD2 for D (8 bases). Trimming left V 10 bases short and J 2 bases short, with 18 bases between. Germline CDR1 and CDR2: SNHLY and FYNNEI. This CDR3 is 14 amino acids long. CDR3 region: CATRGASGPYEQYF. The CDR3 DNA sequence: TGTGCCACCAGGGGGGCTAGCGGGCCCTACGAGCAGTACTTC.

CDR3 sequence reads: CASSYQDRVGYGYTF. CDR3 DNA sequence: TGCGCCAGCAGCTACCAGGACAGGGTGGGCTATGGCTACACCTTC. The genes are TRBV5-1 and TRBJ1-2; the match to TRBD1 covers 8 bases. The CDR3 has 15 amino acids. Germline V CDR1 and CDR2: SGHRS, YFSETQ. The ends lost 3 bases at V and 4 bases at J; junction bases unmatched: 8.

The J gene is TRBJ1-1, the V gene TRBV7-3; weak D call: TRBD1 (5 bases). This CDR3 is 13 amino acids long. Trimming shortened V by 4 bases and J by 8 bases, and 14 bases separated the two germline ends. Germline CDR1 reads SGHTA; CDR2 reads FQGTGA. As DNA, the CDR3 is TGTGCCAGCAGCTCCCGAGGGGAGGGGGAAGCTTTCTTT. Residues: CASSSRGEGEAFF.

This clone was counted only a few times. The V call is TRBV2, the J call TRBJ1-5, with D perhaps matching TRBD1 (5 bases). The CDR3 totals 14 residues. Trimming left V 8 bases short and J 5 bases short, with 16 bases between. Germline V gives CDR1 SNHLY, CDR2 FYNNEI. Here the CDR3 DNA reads TGTGCCAGCGGCGTGGAAGGGGCTGATCAGCCCCAGCATTTT. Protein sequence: CASGVEGADQPQHF.

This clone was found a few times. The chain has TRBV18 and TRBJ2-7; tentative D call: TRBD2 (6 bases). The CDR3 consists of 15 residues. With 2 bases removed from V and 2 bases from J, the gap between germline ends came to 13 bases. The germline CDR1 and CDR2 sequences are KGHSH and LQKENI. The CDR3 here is CASSPLRGGAYEQYF. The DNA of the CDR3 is TGTGCCAGCTCACCATTACGCGGCGGGGCCTACGAGCAGTACTTC.

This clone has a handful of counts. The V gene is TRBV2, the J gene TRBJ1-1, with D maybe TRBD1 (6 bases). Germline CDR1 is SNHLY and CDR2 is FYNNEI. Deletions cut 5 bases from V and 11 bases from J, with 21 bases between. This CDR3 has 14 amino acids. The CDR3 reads CASSLEGGALVAFF. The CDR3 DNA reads TGTGCCAGCAGTCTCGAGGGGGGGGCCTTGGTCGCTTTCTTT.

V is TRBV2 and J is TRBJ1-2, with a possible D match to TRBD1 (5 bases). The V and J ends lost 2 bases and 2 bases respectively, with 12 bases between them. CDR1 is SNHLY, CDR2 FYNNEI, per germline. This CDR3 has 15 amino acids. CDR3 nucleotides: TGTGCCAGCAGTGAATATCAGGGAACCAACTATGGCTACACCTTC. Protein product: CASSEYQGTNYGYTF.

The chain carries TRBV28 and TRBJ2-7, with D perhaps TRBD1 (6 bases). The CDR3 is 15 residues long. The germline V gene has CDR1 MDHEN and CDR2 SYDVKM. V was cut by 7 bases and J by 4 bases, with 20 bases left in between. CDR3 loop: CASTKTGDLIYEQYF. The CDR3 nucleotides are TGTGCCAGCACCAAGACAGGAGACCTAATATACGAGCAGTACTTC.

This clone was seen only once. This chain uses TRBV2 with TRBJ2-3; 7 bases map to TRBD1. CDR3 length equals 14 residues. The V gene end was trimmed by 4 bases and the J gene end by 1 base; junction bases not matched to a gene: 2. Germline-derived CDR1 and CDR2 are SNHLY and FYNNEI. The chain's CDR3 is CASSVTGGTDTQYF. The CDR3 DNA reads TGTGCCAGCAGTGTAACAGGGGGCACAGATACGCAGTATTTT.

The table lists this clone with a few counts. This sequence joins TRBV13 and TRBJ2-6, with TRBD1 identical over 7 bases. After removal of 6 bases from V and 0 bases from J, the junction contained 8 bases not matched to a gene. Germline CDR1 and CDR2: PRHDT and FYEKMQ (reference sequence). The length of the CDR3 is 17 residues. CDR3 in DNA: TGTGCCAGCAGGCGGACAGGAATCCGCTCTGGGGCCAACGTCCTGACTTTC. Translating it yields CASRRTGIRSGANVLTF. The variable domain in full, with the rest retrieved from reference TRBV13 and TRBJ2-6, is AAGVIQSPRHLIKEKRETATLKCYPIPRHDTVYWYQQGPGQDPQFLISFYEKMQSDKGSIPDRFSAQQFSDYHSELNMSSLELGDSALYFCASRRTGIRSGANVLTFGAGSRLTVL.